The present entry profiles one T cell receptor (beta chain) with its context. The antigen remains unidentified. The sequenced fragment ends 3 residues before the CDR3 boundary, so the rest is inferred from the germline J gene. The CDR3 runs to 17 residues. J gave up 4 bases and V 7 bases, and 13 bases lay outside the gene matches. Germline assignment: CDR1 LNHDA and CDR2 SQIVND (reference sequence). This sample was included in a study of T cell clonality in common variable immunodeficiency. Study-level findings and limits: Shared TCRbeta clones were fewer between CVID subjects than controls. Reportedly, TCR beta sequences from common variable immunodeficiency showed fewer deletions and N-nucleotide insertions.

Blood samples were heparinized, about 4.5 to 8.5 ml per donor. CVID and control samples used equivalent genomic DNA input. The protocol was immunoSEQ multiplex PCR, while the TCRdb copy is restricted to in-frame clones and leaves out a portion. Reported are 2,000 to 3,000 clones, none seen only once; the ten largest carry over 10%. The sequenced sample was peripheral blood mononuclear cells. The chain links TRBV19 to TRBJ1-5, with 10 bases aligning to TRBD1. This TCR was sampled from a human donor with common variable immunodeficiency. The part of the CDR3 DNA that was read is TGTGCCAGTACCGGGACAGGGGAAAAATCGAGGAATCAGCCC. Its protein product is CASTGTGEKSRNQP. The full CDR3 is CASTGTGEKSRNQPQHF. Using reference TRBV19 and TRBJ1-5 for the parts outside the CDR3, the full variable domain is DGGITQSPKYLFRKEGQNVTLSCEQNLNHDAMYWYRQDPGQGLRLIYYSQIVNDFQKGDIAEGYSVSREKKESFPLTVTSAQKNPTAFYLCASTGTGEKSRNQPQHFGDGTRLSIL.